This T cell receptor beta chain was captured in a study of shared clonotypes between healthy human individuals. The study's findings and limits: Non-shared clonotypes showed lower generation probabilities than clonotypes common to all four donors.

This CDR3 is 16 amino acids long. The germline V gene encodes CDR1 LNHNV and CDR2 YYDKDF (reference sequence). V dropped 5 bases and J dropped 3 bases, with 19 bases sitting between them. Here immunoSEQ multiplex PCR was the method, and the copy in TCRdb shows in-frame clones only, minus some. The sample shows a few million clones, more than 90% of them seen only once. Concerning this clone: As yet, its antigen is unknown.

This TCR was recovered from a man aged 18 to 30 in good health. Sample: naive CD4+ T cells sorted from blood. Subset of the sample: CD45RA+ positively selected. The rearrangement links TRBV15 to TRBJ1-2, with D unclear. The CDR3 loop is CATSSISGRVDYGYTF. CDR3 DNA sequence: TGTGCCACCAGCTCTATATCGGGGAGAGTTGACTATGGCTACACCTTC.